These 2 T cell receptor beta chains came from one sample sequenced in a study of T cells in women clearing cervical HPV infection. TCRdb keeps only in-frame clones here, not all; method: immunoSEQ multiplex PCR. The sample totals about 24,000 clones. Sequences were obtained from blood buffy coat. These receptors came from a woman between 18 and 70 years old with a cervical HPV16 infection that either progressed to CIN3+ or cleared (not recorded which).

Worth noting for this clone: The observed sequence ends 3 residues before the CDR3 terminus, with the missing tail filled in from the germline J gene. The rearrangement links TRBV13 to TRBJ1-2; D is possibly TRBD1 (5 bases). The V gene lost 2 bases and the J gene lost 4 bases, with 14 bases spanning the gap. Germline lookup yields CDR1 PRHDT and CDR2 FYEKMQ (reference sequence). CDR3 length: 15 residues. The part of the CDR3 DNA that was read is TGTGCCAGCAGCTTAAAGCCGCTGCAGGGCTATGGC. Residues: CASSLKPLQGYG. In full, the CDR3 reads CASSLKPLQGYGYTF.

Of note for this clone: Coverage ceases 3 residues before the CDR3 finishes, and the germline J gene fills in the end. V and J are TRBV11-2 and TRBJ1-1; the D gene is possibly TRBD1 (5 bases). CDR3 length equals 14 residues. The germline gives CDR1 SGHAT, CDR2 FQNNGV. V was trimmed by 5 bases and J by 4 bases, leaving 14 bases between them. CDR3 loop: CASSLLQVSTEAFF. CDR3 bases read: TGTGCCAGCAGCCTACTACAGGTCTCCACTGAA.